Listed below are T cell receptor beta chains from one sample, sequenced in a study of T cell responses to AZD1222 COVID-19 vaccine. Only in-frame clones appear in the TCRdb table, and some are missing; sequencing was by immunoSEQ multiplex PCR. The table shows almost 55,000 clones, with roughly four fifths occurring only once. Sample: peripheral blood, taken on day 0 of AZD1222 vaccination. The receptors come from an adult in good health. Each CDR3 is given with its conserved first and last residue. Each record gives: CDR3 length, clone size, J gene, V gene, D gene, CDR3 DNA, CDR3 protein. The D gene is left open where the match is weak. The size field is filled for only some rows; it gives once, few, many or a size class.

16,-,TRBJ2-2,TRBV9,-,TGTGCCAGCAGTCCGAAGGGGGGGAGGGCCACCGGGGAGCTGTTTTTT,CASSPKGGRATGELFF
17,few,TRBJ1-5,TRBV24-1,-,TGTGCCACCAGTGATTCCCAGACAGATCAAGGGGATCAGCCCCAGCATTTT,CATSDSQTDQGDQPQHF
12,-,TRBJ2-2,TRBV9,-,TGTGCCAGCAGCGTCAACACCGGGGAGCTGTTTTTT,CASSVNTGELFF
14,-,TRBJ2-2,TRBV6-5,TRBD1,TGTGCCAGCAAGGCAGGGGGCTGGACCGGGGAGCTGTTTTTT,CASKAGGWTGELFF
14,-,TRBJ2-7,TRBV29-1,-,TGCAGCGTTGAACGGCAGGGGAGCTCCTACGAGCAGTACTTC,CSVERQGSSYEQYF
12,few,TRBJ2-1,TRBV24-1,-,TGTGCCACCAGTGATGATTACAATGAGCAGTTCTTC,CATSDDYNEQFF
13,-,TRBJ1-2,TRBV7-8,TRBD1,TGTGCCAGCAGCTCCCGGACAGGGTATGGCTACACCTTC,CASSSRTGYGYTF
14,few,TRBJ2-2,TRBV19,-,TGTGCCAGTAGTATATTAGGTGGCACCGGGGAGCTGTTTTTT,CASSILGGTGELFF
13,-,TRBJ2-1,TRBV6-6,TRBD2,TGTGCCAGCCTTCGGGAGGATTGGAATGAGCAGTTCTTC,CASLREDWNEQFF
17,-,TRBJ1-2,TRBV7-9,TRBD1,TGTGCCAGCAGCTTTGATGTGGGGACAGGGGTGAACTATGGCTACACCTTC,CASSFDVGTGVNYGYTF